Reported below is one T cell receptor beta chain. The CDR3 length is 14 residues. Unmatched junction bases numbered 8, after V lost 6 bases and J lost 7 bases. CDR1 is SGHTA and CDR2 is FQGNSA in the germline V gene. The data were taken from a study of blood T cell repertoires in COVID-19. Turning to the study itself: The samples span acute and convalescent COVID-19 from the United States, Italy and Spain. Nucleic acid was either cDNA or gDNA, and it came from T cells, B-cell-depleted T cells, or PBMCs.

Per the study methods: Reference gene primer amplification gave estimated nucleated cell counts. TCRdb's table, derived via immunoSEQ multiplex PCR, lists solely in-frame clones and lacks some. V and J calls and clone size are given by that table; D and trimming were obtained from the DNA. The sample shows roughly 120,000 clones, more than 80% of them seen only once. The clonotype originates from a human donor in a cohort sampled during active COVID-19. V is TRBV7-2 and J is TRBJ2-4; the match to TRBD1 covers 8 bases. The sequencing sample was made of peripheral blood. The chain's CDR3 is CASRGTGQGNIQYF. The CDR3 DNA reads as TGTGCCAGCAGGGGGACCGGACAGGGTAACATTCAGTACTTC.